This T cell receptor (beta chain) is drawn from a study of blood T cell repertoires in COVID-19 (TCRdb year 2020). The study in broad terms: The collaborator samples originated in the United States, Italy and Spain and spanned the acute and convalescent phases of COVID-19. The prospective study material was composed of cDNA or gDNA derived from T cells, B-cell-depleted T cells, or PBMCs. The dataset comprised deeply sampled blood TCRbeta repertoires from subjects exposed to, actively infected with, or recovered from COVID-19. The repertoires were released in a freely available public database meant as a resource for research on the immune response to SARS-CoV-2. Samples came from the ongoing ImmuneRACE study (first 160 participants) plus 1,254 subjects from 6 global collaborators. Sample metadata almost always included a de-identified subject ID, COVID-19 status, age in years and sex. HLA class I and class II types, where available, came from metadata supplied by the sample provider rather than from assay-based typing. Results and caveats for the whole study, not just this receptor: Clinical and demographic metadata were provided uncurated, with the amount varying by source and participant.

TCRbeta CDR3 regions were amplified from genomic DNA by means of the immunoSEQ Assay, a bias-controlled multiplex PCR. The authors' analysis ran thus. The number of nucleated cells in each sample was estimated by amplification of reference gene primers within the assay. To quantify the absolute abundance of each unique TCRbeta CDR3 rearrangement, sequence reads were collapsed and filtered. For each sample, productive Simpson clonality was calculated as the square root of Simpson's diversity index across productive rearrangements. Not all clones reach the TCRdb copy of this immuneACCESS table, which keeps in-frame sequences only. Checked studies attribute under half of the gap to unresolved V genes and leave the rest unexplained. D and trimming come from the DNA, and the V and J calls and clone size come from that table. This sample has about 310,000 clones in its table, and 80% to 90% of those were observed once. The ten largest clonotypes hold 1% of the sample.

As concerns this clone: The antigen it binds to is not known. Base qualities are not at hand, and no much larger clone is one base apart.

The collaborating institutions used their own protocols to collect whole blood in K2EDTA tubes. Collaborator samples were shipped for TCRbeta analysis as frozen whole blood, isolated PBMCs, or DNA extracted from either sample type. The clonotype comes from a man between 50 and 59 years old with active or convalescent COVID-19. The sample consisted of peripheral blood.

The DNA sequence is as follows: TGTGCCAGTAGTCTACAAGGGGGCGGCCTCTATGGCTACACCTTC. Its product reads: CASSLQGGGLYGYTF. Recombination joined TRBV19 with TRBJ1-2; TRBD1 matches 7 bases in the middle. The cysteine opens and the phenylalanine closes a CDR3 of 15 amino acids. Here the CDR3 DNA is all that survives: 45 bases in frame from base 1. The germline V gene (reference sequence) provides CDR1 LNHDA and CDR2 SQIVND. V is trimmed back by 5 bases and J by 4 bases, and the junction contains 10 bases that no gene match accounts for.